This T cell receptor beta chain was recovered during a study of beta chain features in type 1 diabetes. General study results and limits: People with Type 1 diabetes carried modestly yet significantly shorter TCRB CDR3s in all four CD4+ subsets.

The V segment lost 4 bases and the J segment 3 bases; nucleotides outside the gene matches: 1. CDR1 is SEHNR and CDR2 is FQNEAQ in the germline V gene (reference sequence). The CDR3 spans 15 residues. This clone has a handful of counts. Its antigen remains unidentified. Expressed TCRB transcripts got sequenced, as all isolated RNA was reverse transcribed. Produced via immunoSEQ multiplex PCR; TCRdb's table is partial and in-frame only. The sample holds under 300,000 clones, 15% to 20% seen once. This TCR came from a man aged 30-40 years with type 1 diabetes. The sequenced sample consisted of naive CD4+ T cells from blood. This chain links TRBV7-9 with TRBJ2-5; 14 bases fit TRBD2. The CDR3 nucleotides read TGTGCCAGCAGCTCGGGACTAGCGGGGGAAGAGACCCAGTACTTC. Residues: CASSSGLAGEETQYF.